One sample yielded the 27 T cell receptor beta chains listed below, sequenced in a study of neoadjuvant anti-PD-1 for oral cavity cancer. This table comes from immunoSEQ multiplex PCR, and its TCRdb copy is limited to in-frame clones, with some not included. The repertoire has 30,000 to 40,000 clones, roughly 89% of them found once; the top ten carry about 4%. Material: PBMCs, obtained before nivolumab (anti-PD-1) treatment. The receptors were gathered from a person aged 40-85 years with oral cavity squamous cell carcinoma.

The chain has TRBV11-2 and TRBJ1-2; D is ambiguous. The germline V and J ends were trimmed by 0 bases and 4 bases, with 9 bases remaining between them. The CDR3 extends over 14 amino acids. Germline-derived CDR1 and CDR2 are SGHAT and FQNNGV. CDR3: CASSLDASSYGYTF. DNA for the CDR3: TGTGCCAGCAGCTTAGATGCCAGCTCCTATGGCTACACCTTC.

The rearrangement links TRBV29-1 to TRBJ1-1; 8 nucleotides align to TRBD1. V lost 7 bases to trimming and J lost 4 bases; unmatched junction nucleotides: 8. CDR1 and CDR2 (germline): SQVTM, ANQGSEA. The CDR3 is 13 residues long. The CDR3 sequence: CSAGQGGPTEAFF. The DNA of the CDR3 is TGCAGCGCCGGACAGGGAGGCCCCACTGAAGCTTTCTTT.

The chain recombines TRBV6-1 with TRBJ1-1; D uncertain. Per germline, CDR1 MNHNS and CDR2 SASEGT. The V end lost 4 bases, the J end lost 3 bases, and 12 bases lay between the germline ends. The length of the CDR3 is 14 residues. CDR3 amino acids: CASSAVGVDTEAFF. CDR3 nucleotide sequence: TGTGCCAGCAGTGCGGTGGGCGTGGACACTGAAGCTTTCTTT.

The genes are TRBV2 and TRBJ2-7; 9 bases map to TRBD2. This CDR3 contains 15 residues. Germline V gives CDR1 SNHLY, CDR2 FYNNEI. V trimming: 1 base; J trimming: 2 bases; junction bases outside the gene matches: 3. CDR3 nucleotide sequence: TGTGCCAGCAGTGAAGGACTAGCGGAAACCTACGAGCAGTACTTC. This codes for CASSEGLAETYEQYF. Using reference TRBV2 and TRBJ2-7 for the parts outside the CDR3, the full variable domain is EPEVTQTPSHQVTQMGQEVILRCVPISNHLYFYWYRQILGQKVEFLVSFYNNEISEKSEIFDDQFSVERPDGSNFTLKIRSTKLEDSAMYFCASSEGLAETYEQYFGPGTRLTVT.

This chain uses TRBV15 with TRBJ1-3; D is uncertain. CDR1 is LNHNV, CDR2 YYDKDF, per germline (reference sequence). This CDR3 comprises 15 residues. The ends were cut back, 0 bases at V and 3 bases at J, with 9 bases in the middle. Here the CDR3 reads CATSRDRGNGNTIYF. The CDR3 DNA follows: TGTGCCACCAGCAGAGATCGAGGGAATGGAAACACCATATATTTT. The whole variable domain, remainder taken from reference TRBV15 and TRBJ1-3, is DAMVIQNPRYQVTQFGKPVTLSCSQTLNHNVMYWYQQKSSQAPKLLFHYYDKDFNNEADTPDNFQSRRPNTSFCFLDIRSPGLGDTAMYLCATSRDRGNGNTIYFGEGSWLTVV.

This rearrangement joins TRBV7-6 to TRBJ2-1; the D is unclear. Looked up from germline, CDR1 is SGHVS and CDR2 is FNYEAQ. CDR3 length: 14 amino acids. V lost 1 base and J lost 5, with 9 bases in between. The CDR3 loop is CASSLETWNNEQFF. DNA for the CDR3: TGTGCCAGCAGCTTAGAGACGTGGAACAATGAGCAGTTCTTC.

The rearrangement links TRBV11-3 to TRBJ2-2, with TRBD1 matching 7 bases. V was pared by 0 bases and J by 1 base, with 2 bases of the junction left unmatched. CDR3 length equals 16 residues. Per the germline V gene, CDR1 is SGHNT and CDR2 is YENEEA. CDR3 DNA: TGTGCCAGCAGCTTAGAAAGGGGGCGGAACACCGGGGAGCTGTTTTTT. It specifies CASSLERGRNTGELFF.

The rearrangement uses TRBV14 and TRBJ1-6; TRBD1 matches at 9 bases. There are 16 residues in the CDR3. V gave up 5 bases and J gave up 8 bases; unmatched junction bases: 10. CDR1 and CDR2 from the germline V gene are SGHDN and FVKESK. CDR3 sequence: CASSSDRGLGYSPLHF. The CDR3, as DNA: TGTGCCAGCAGCTCGGACAGGGGACTGGGGTATTCACCCCTCCACTTT.

The V gene is TRBV2, the J gene TRBJ1-4; a weak D match, TRBD1 (5 bases). The CDR3 has 15 amino acids. Trimming shortened V by 8 bases and J by 8 bases, and 21 bases separated the two germline ends. The germline V gene encodes CDR1 SNHLY and CDR2 FYNNEI. CDR3 in DNA: TGTGCCAGCTATCCGGGCGGGGGGGTAGAGGAAAAACTGTTTTTT. This encodes CASYPGGGVEEKLFF.

The chain combines TRBV4-3 with TRBJ2-3, with 12 nucleotides matching TRBD2. The length of the CDR3 is 19 residues. Trimming cost V 0 bases and J 3 bases; bases outside gene matches: 10. In germline, CDR1 is LGHNA, CDR2 YSLEER. CDR3 nucleotides: TGCGCCAGCAGCCAAGATTGGGCACTAGCGGGGGGCCGTACAGATACGCAGTATTTT. Encoded protein: CASSQDWALAGGRTDTQYF.

This sequence joins TRBV19 and TRBJ1-1; 9 nucleotides match TRBD1. Germline trimming cut 3 bases from V and 5 bases from J; bases unmatched to any gene: 10. CDR3 length: 16 amino acids. Germline V gene data show CDR1 as LNHDA and CDR2 as SQIVND (reference sequence). CDR3 sequence (DNA): TGTGCCAGTAGTATTTCGGGGACAGGGTGGAGGACTGAAGCTTTCTTT. It specifies CASSISGTGWRTEAFF. The full variable domain, its missing parts supplied by reference TRBV19 and TRBJ1-1, is DGGITQSPKYLFRKEGQNVTLSCEQNLNHDAMYWYRQDPGQGLRLIYYSQIVNDFQKGDIAEGYSVSREKKESFPLTVTSAQKNPTAFYLCASSISGTGWRTEAFFGQGTRLTVV.

This rearrangement joins TRBV19 to TRBJ1-4; 9 bases align to TRBD1. This CDR3 has 17 residues. The junction had 7 bases not matched to a gene; V was cut back by 3 bases and J by 2 bases. Germline V gene sequence: CDR1 LNHDA, CDR2 SQIVND (reference sequence). The CDR3 region has the DNA TGTGCCAGTAGTATCGACCGGGACAGGGCTACTAATGAAAAACTGTTTTTT. Translation: CASSIDRDRATNEKLFF.

The chain recombines TRBV5-1 with TRBJ2-1, with 9 nucleotides matching TRBD1. Losses at the gene ends were 4 bases for V and 4 bases for J; bases not matched to a gene: 3. CDR1 SGHRS and CDR2 YFSETQ come from the germline V gene. The CDR3 is 14 residues long. The CDR3 nucleotides are TGCGCCAGCAGCGGGGACAGGGTATACAATGAGCAGTTCTTC. This translates into CASSGDRVYNEQFF. Based on the CDR3 plus reference TRBV5-1 and TRBJ2-1, the full variable domain is KAGVTQTPRYLIKTRGQQVTLSCSPISGHRSVSWYQQTPGQGLQFLFEYFSETQRNKGNFPGRFSGRQFSNSRSEMNVSTLELGDSALYLCASSGDRVYNEQFFGPGTRLTVL.

The chain uses TRBV14 and TRBJ1-2, with D perhaps TRBD1 (5 bases). Looked up from germline, CDR1 is SGHDN and CDR2 is FVKESK. This CDR3 comprises 14 residues. V lost 0 bases and J lost 7, with 12 bases in between. For the CDR3, the DNA is TGTGCCAGCAGCCAAGATCCAGGGTTCCGTGGCTACACCTTC. Translation gives CASSQDPGFRGYTF. Filled out from reference TRBV14 and TRBJ1-2, the complete variable domain reads EAGVTQFPSHSVIEKGQTVTLRCDPISGHDNLYWYRRVMGKEIKFLLHFVKESKQDESGMPNNRFLAERTGGTYSTLKVQPAELEDSGVYFCASSQDPGFRGYTFGSGTRLTVV.

J is TRBJ1-1 and V is TRBV5-1; 9 bases align to TRBD1. There are 14 residues in the CDR3. Germline lookup yields CDR1 SGHRS and CDR2 YFSETQ. The V gene end was trimmed by 4 bases and the J gene end by 3 bases; junction bases not matched to a gene: 4. CDR3 sequence: CASSRQGEDTEAFF. The CDR3 DNA follows: TGCGCCAGCAGCCGACAGGGGGAGGACACTGAAGCTTTCTTT.

This clone came up once. The chain recombines TRBV28 with TRBJ1-5; D perhaps matches TRBD1 (6 bases). From germline, CDR1 is MDHEN and CDR2 SYDVKM. Between the trimmed V and J ends, which lost 2 bases and 8 bases, there was a span of 19 bases. The CDR3 is 16 residues long. The CDR3 coding sequence is TGTGCCAGCAGTTTACCCACCACAGGGAGGACGGAGCCCCAGCATTTT. Amino acids: CASSLPTTGRTEPQHF.

The V gene is TRBV28, the J gene TRBJ2-2; 9 bases are shared with TRBD2. This CDR3 comprises 14 residues. Germline V CDR1 and CDR2: MDHEN, SYDVKM. The V gene end was trimmed by 10 bases and the J gene end by 0 bases; junction bases not matched to a gene: 3. The CDR3 here is CATAGGANTGELFF. In nucleotides, the CDR3 is TGTGCCACCGCGGGGGGGGCGAACACCGGGGAGCTGTTTTTT. The variable domain in full, completed from reference TRBV28 and TRBJ2-2, reads DVKVTQSSRYLVKRTGEKVFLECVQDMDHENMFWYRQDPGLGLRLIYFSYDVKMKEKGDIPEGYSVSREKKERFSLILESASTNQTSMYLCATAGGANTGELFFGEGSRLTVL.

The rearrangement joins TRBV5-4 to TRBJ1-5; 9 bases align to TRBD1. The CDR3 is made up of 18 amino acids. V trimming: 3 bases; J trimming: 2 bases; junction bases outside the gene matches: 12. Germline loops: CDR1 SGHNT, CDR2 YYREEE (reference sequence). The CDR3 spells CASSSGGTGGMGNQPQHF. The CDR3 DNA follows: TGTGCCAGCAGCTCGGGTGGTACAGGGGGCATGGGCAATCAGCCCCAGCATTTT.

The chain couples TRBV10-3 to TRBJ2-1, with 9 bases that match TRBD2. This CDR3 is 16 amino acids long. Trimming cost V 2 bases and J 5 bases; bases outside gene matches: 7. The germline V gene encodes CDR1 ENHRY and CDR2 SYGVKD. This CDR3 reads CAISEPGRGGNNEQFF. The CDR3 region has the DNA TGTGCCATCAGTGAGCCTGGGCGGGGGGGAAACAATGAGCAGTTCTTC.

The V and J genes are TRBV5-8 and TRBJ2-7; perhaps D is TRBD1 or TRBD2 (5 bases each). This CDR3 comprises 15 residues. CDR1 and CDR2 from the germline V gene are SGHTS and YDEGEE. Trimming shortened V by 4 bases and J by 3 bases, and 17 bases separated the two germline ends. In nucleotides, the CDR3 is TGTGCCAGCAGCCCACCTTCGGCAGGGAGCTACGAGCAGTACTTC. Translated: CASSPPSAGSYEQYF.

The genes are TRBV9 and TRBJ2-3; TRBD2 aligns across 13 bases. Unmatched junction bases numbered 8, after V lost 4 bases and J lost 3 bases. The CDR3 is 17 amino acids. Looked up from germline, CDR1 is SGDLS and CDR2 is YYNGEE. The CDR3 region has the DNA TGTGCCAGCAGCTCCAGGACTAGCGGGGGTTTAACAGATACGCAGTATTTT. Its translation is CASSSRTSGGLTDTQYF.

The J gene is TRBJ2-7, the V gene TRBV11-2; possibly TRBD2 for D (7 bases). The CDR3 is made up of 16 amino acids. Germline loops: CDR1 SGHAT, CDR2 FQNNGV. V lost 0 bases to trimming and J lost 4 bases, with 16 bases between them. In DNA, the CDR3 is TGTGCCAGCAGCTTAGACGGGGCGGGGGCCCTATACGAGCAGTACTTC. It codes for CASSLDGAGALYEQYF.

V and J are TRBV27 and TRBJ2-3; 9 nucleotides line up with TRBD1. Germline V CDR1 and CDR2: MNHEY, SMNVEV (reference sequence). V lost 5 bases to trimming and J lost 4 bases; unmatched junction nucleotides: 10. There are 16 residues in the CDR3. This chain's CDR3 is CASSQDRGRRADTQYF. As DNA, the CDR3 is TGTGCCAGCAGTCAGGACAGGGGAAGGAGAGCAGATACGCAGTATTTT.

The chain combines TRBV2 with TRBJ1-5; D call uncertain. Germline V gene data show CDR1 as SNHLY and CDR2 as FYNNEI. Trimming stripped 3 bases from V and 2 bases from J, with 8 bases between. The CDR3 contains 14 residues. DNA for the CDR3: TGTGCCAGCAGTGATCGGGTCGGCAATCAGCCCCAGCATTTT. It yields the protein CASSDRVGNQPQHF.

The J gene is TRBJ2-6, the V gene TRBV15; the D is unclear. V was cut by 8 bases and J by 0 bases, with 5 bases left in between. This CDR3 has 13 amino acids. CDR1 and CDR2 from the germline V gene are LNHNV and YYDKDF (reference sequence). The CDR3 coding sequence is TGTGCCACCCTGCGCTCTGGGGCCAACGTCCTGACTTTC. Protein product: CATLRSGANVLTF.

The J gene is TRBJ2-2, the V gene TRBV11-3, with D perhaps being TRBD1 or TRBD2 (6 bases each). Germline lookup yields CDR1 SGHNT and CDR2 YENEEA. This CDR3 region has 15 residues. Trimming removed 5 bases from V and 7 bases from J, with 17 bases in between. The CDR3, as DNA: TGTGCCAGCAGCCTCACCGGGGGCGGGATCGGGGAGCTGTTTTTT. It translates to CASSLTGGGIGELFF.

In this sample, this clone turned up a few times. This sequence joins TRBV7-2 and TRBJ1-2; D might be TRBD1 (5 bases). CDR1 is SGHTA, CDR2 FQGNSA, per germline. Trimming stripped 1 base from V and 6 bases from J, with 9 bases between. This CDR3 contains 13 residues. The CDR3 region is CASSLGQPNGYTF. The CDR3 nucleotides are TGTGCCAGCAGCTTAGGACAGCCTAATGGCTACACCTTC.